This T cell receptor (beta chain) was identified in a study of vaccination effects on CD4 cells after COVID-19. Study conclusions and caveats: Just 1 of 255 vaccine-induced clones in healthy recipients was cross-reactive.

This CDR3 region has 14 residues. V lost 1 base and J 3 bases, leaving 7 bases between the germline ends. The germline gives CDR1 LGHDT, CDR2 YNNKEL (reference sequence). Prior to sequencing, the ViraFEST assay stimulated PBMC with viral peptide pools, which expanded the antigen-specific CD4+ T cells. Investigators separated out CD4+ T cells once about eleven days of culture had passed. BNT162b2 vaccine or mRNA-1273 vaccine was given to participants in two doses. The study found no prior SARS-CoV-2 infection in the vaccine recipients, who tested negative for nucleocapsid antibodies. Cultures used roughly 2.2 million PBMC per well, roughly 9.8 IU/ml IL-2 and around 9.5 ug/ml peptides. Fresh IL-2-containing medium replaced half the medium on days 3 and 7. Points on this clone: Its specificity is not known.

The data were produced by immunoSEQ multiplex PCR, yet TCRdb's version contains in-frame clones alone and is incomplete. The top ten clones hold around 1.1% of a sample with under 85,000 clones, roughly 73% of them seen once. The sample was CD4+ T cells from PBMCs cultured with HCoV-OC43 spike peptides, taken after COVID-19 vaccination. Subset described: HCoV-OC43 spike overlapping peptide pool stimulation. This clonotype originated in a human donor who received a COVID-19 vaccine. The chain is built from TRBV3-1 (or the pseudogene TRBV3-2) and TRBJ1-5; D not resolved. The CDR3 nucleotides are TGTGCCAGCAGCCAAGGCAGACACAATCAGCCCCAGCATTTT. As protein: CASSQGRHNQPQHF.